The text below deals with one T cell receptor (beta chain). Those enrolled in Seattle joined during active infection and were followed longitudinally afterward. This sample was included in a study of blood T cell repertoires in COVID-19. About the study: The United States, Italy and Spain were the sources of the acute and convalescent COVID-19 samples. T cells, B-cell-depleted T cells, or PBMCs provided the cDNA or gDNA that served as material.

Repertoires were generated with immunoSEQ multiplex PCR, while TCRdb's copy carries only in-frame clones and drops some. The table includes around 210,000 clones, about 88% detected once. The CDR3 has 14 amino acids. Germline V lookup: CDR1 SGHDT, CDR2 YYEEEE. V gave up 3 bases and J gave up 4 bases, with 13 bases separating them. The sample taken for sequencing was peripheral blood. The chain carries TRBV5-6 and TRBJ1-2, with D perhaps TRBD1 (5 bases). This TCR derives from a man over 45 with COVID-19, enrolled during active disease. The CDR3 sequence is CASSYVTGGYGYTF. In nucleotides, the CDR3 is TGTGCCAGCAGCTACGTCACGGGGGGCTATGGCTACACCTTC.